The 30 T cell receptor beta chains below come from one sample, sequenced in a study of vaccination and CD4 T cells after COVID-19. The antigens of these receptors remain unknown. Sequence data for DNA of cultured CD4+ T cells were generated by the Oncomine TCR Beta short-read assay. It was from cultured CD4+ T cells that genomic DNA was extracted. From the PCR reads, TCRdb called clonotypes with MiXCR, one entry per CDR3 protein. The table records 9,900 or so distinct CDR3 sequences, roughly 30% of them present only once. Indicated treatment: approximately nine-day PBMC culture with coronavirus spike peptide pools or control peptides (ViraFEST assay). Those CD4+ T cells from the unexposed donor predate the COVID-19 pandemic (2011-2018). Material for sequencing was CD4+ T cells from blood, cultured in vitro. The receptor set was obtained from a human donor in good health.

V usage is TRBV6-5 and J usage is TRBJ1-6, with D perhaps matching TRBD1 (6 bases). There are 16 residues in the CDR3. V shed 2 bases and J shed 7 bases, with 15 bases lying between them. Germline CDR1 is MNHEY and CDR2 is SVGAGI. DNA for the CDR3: TGTGCCAGCAGTTACCCGGGGGCAGGCCCGAATTCACCCCTCCACTTT. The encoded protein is CASSYPGAGPNSPLHF.

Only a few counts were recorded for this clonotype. CDR3: CASSRDTGELFF. The CDR3 bases are TGTGCCAGCAGTCGCGACACCGGGGAGCTGTTTTTT. The chain is built from TRBV6-2 or TRBV6-3 and TRBJ2-2, with D hard to call. CDR1 is MNHEY and CDR2 is SVGEGT in the germline V gene. The CDR3 is 12 amino acids. The germline V and J ends were trimmed by 5 bases and 3 bases, with 4 bases remaining between them.

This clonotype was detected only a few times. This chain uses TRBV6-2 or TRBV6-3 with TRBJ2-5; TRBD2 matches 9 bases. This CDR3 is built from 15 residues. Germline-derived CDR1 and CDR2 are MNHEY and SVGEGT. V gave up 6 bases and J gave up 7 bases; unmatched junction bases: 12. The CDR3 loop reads CASSLNSGSVGTQYF. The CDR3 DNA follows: TGTGCCAGCAGCCTAAATAGCGGGAGCGTAGGGACCCAGTACTTC.

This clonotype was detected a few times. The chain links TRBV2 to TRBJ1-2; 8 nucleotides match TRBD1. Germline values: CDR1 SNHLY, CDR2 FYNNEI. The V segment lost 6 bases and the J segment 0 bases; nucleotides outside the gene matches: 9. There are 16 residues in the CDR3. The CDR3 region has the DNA TGTGCCAGCAGGGCCGGGACAGGTCAAGCTAACTATGGCTACACCTTC. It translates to CASRAGTGQANYGYTF.

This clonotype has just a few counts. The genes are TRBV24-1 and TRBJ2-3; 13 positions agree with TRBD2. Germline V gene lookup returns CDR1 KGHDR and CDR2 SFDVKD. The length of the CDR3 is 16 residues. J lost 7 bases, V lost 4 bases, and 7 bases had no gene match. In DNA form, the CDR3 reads TGTGCCACCAGTGACCTTGGGACTAGCGGGGTGTATACGCAGTATTTT. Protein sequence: CATSDLGTSGVYTQYF.

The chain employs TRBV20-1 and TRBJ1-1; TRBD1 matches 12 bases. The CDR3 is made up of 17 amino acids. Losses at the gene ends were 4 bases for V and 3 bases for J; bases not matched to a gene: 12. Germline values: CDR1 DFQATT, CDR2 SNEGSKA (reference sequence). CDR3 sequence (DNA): TGCAGTGCTAAGAATAGGGGACAGGGGGCGATCGACACTGAAGCTTTCTTT. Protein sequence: CSAKNRGQGAIDTEAFF.

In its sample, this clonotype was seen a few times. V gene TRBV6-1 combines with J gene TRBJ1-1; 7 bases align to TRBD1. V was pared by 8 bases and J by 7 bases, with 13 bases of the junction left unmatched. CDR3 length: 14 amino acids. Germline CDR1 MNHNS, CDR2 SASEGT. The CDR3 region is CASSPGGLGVEAFF. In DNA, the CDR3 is TGTGCCAGCTCCCCAGGGGGGCTCGGGGTTGAAGCTTTCTTT.

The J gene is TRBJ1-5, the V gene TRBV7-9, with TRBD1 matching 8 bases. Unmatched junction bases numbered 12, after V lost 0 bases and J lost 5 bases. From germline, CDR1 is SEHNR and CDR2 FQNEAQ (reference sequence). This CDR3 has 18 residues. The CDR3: CASSLAQGGAGGHQPQHF. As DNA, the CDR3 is TGTGCCAGCAGCTTAGCCCAAGGGGGGGCAGGGGGCCATCAGCCCCAGCATTTT.

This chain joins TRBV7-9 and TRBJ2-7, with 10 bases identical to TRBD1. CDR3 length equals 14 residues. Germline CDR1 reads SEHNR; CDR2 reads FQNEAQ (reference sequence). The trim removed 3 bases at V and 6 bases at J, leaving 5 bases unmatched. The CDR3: CASSFTGQGFEQYF. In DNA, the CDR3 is TGTGCCAGCAGCTTCACGGGACAGGGGTTCGAGCAGTACTTC.

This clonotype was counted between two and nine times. The CDR3 region has the DNA TGTGCCAGCAGCCCCCGACCCGGGGTCTCCTACAATGAGCAGTTCTTC. It translates to CASSPRPGVSYNEQFF. The chain has TRBV7-9 and TRBJ2-1; D perhaps matches TRBD2 (5 bases). Germline V gene data show CDR1 as SEHNR and CDR2 as FQNEAQ (reference sequence). V gave up 5 bases and J gave up 0 bases, with 14 bases separating them. The CDR3 extends over 16 amino acids.

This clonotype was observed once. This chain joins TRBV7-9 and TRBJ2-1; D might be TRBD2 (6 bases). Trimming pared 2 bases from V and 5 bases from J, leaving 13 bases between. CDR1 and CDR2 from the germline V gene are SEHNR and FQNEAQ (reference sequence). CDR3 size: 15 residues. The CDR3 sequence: CASSLRRTTNNEQFF. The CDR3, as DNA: TGTGCCAGCAGCTTAAGGCGGACTACAAACAATGAGCAGTTCTTC.

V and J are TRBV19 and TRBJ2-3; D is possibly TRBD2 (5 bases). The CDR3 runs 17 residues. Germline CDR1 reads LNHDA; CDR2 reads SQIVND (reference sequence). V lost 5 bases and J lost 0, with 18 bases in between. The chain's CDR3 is CASSRSSSRSSTDTQYF. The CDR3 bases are TGTGCCAGTAGTCGGAGTTCTAGCAGAAGCAGCACAGATACGCAGTATTTT.

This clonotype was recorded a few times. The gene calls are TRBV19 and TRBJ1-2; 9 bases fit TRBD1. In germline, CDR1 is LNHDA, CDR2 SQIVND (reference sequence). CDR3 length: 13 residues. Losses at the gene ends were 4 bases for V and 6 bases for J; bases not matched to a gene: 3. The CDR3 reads CASSRGQGNGYTF. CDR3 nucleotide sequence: TGTGCCAGTAGTAGGGGACAGGGTAATGGCTACACCTTC.

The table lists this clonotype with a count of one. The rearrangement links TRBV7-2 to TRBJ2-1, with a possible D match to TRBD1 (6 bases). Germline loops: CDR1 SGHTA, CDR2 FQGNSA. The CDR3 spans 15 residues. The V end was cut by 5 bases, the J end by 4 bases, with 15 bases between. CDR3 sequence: CASSPSGTPYNEQFF. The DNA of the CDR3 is TGTGCCAGCAGCCCGTCCGGGACACCTTACAATGAGCAGTTCTTC.

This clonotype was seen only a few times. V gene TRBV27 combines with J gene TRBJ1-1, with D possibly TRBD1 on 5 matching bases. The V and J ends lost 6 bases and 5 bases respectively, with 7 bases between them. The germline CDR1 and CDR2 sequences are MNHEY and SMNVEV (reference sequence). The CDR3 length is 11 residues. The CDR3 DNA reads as TGTGCCAGCAGCCGGGGGACTGAAGCTTTCTTT. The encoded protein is CASSRGTEAFF.

The CDR3 DNA reads TGCAGTGCTAGTGGTGGGAGAGGGGTCTATGAGCAGTTCTTC. Residues: CSASGGRGVYEQFF. The V call is TRBV20-1, the J call TRBJ2-1; possibly TRBD1 or TRBD2 for D (5 bases each). Deletions cut 3 bases from V and 8 bases from J, with 17 bases between. The CDR3 loop spans 14 amino acids. Germline lookup yields CDR1 DFQATT and CDR2 SNEGSKA (reference sequence).

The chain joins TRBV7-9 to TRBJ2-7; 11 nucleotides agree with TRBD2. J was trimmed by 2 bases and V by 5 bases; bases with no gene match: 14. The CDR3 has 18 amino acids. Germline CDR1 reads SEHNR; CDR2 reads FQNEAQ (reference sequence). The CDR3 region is CASSPKGLAENPPYEQYF. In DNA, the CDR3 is TGTGCCAGCAGCCCAAAGGGACTAGCGGAGAACCCCCCCTACGAGCAGTACTTC.

CDR3 sequence reads: CSASGGGVQQPQHF. As DNA, the CDR3 is TGCAGTGCTAGTGGAGGGGGCGTCCAACAGCCCCAGCATTTT. The chain has TRBV20-1 and TRBJ1-5, with 7 bases identical to TRBD1. The germline CDR1 and CDR2 sequences are DFQATT and SNEGSKA (reference sequence). The CDR3 spans 14 residues. V was clipped by 3 bases and J by 7 bases; unmatched bases: 9.

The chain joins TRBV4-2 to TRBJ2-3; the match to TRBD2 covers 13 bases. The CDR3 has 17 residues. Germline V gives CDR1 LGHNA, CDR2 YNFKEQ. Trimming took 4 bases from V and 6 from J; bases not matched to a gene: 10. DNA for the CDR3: TGTGCCAGCAGCCCCGCTACTAGCGGGAGGGCCGGGGATACGCAGTATTTT. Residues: CASSPATSGRAGDTQYF.

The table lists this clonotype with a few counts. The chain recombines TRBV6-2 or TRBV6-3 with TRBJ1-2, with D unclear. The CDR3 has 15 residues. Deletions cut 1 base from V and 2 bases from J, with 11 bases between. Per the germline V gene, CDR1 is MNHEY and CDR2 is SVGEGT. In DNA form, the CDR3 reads TGTGCCAGCAGTTACTTGGGCCTCCAAAACTATGGCTACACCTTC. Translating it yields CASSYLGLQNYGYTF.

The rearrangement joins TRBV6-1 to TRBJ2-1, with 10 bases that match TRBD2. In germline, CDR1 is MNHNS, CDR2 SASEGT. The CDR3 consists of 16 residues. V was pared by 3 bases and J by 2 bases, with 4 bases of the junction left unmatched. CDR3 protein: CASSDNLAGAYNEQFF. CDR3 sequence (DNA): TGTGCCAGCAGTGATAACCTAGCGGGAGCCTACAATGAGCAGTTCTTC.

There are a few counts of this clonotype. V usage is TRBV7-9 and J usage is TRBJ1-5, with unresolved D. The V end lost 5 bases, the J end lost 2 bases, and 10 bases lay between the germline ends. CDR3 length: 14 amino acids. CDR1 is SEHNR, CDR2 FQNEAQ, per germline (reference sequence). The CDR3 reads CASSLQSGNQPQHF. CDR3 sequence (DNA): TGTGCCAGCAGCCTTCAGAGTGGCAATCAGCCCCAGCATTTT.

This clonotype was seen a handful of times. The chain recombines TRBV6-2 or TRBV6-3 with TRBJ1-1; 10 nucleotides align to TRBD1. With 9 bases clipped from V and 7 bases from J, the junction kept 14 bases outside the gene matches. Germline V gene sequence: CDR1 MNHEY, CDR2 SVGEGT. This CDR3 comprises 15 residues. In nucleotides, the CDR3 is TGTGCCAGTCATCGACAGGGGGCCTATCAGGTTGAAGCTTTCTTT. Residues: CASHRQGAYQVEAFF.

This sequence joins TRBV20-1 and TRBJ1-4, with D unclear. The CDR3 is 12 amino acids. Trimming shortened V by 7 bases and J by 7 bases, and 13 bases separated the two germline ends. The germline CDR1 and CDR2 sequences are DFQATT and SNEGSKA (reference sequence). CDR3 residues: CSVPSRGEKLFF. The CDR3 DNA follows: TGCAGTGTACCCTCTCGCGGTGAAAAACTGTTTTTT.

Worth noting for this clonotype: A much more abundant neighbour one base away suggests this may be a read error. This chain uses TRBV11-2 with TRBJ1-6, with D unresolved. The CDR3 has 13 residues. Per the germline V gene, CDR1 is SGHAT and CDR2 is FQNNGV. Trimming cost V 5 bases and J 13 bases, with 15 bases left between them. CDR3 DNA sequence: TGTGCCAGCAGCATAATGGACCGCCACCCCCTCCACTTT. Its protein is CASSIMDRHPLHF.

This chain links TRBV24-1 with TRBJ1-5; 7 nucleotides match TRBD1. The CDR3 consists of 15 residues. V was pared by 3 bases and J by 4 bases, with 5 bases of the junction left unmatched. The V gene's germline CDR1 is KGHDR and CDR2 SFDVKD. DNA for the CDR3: TGTGCCACCAGTGATCCGACAGGGACGAATCAGCCCCAGCATTTT. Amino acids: CATSDPTGTNQPQHF.

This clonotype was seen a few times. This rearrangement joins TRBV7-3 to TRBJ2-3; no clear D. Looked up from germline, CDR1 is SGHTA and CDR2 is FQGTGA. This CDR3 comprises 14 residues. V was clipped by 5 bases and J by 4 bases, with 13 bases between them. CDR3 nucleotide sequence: TGTGCCAGCAGCATAGACGGAAATTCAGATACGCAGTATTTT. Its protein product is CASSIDGNSDTQYF.

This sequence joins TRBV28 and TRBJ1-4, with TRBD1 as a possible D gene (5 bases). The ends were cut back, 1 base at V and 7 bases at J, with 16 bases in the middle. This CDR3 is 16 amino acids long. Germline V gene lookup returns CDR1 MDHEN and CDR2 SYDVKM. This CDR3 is CASSLYGGGIGEKLFF. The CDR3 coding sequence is TGTGCCAGCAGTTTATACGGGGGGGGAATAGGTGAAAAACTGTTTTTT.

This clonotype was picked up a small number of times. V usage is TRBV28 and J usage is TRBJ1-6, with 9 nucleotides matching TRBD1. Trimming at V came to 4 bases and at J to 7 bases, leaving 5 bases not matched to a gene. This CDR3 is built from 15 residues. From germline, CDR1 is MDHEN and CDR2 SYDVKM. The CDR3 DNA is TGTGCCAGCAGTTACCGGGACAGGGTAAATTCACCCCTCCACTTT. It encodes CASSYRDRVNSPLHF.

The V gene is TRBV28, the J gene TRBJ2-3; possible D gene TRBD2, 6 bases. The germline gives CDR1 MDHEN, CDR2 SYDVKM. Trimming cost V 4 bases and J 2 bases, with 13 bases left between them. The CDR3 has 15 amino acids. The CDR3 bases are TGTGCCAGCAGTTCGACCGGGACTTACACAGATACGCAGTATTTT. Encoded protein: CASSSTGTYTDTQYF. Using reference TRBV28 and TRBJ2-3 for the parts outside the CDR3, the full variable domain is DVKVTQSSRYLVKRTGEKVFLECVQDMDHENMFWYRQDPGLGLRLIYFSYDVKMKEKGDIPEGYSVSREKKERFSLILESASTNQTSMYLCASSSTGTYTDTQYFGPGTRLTVL.